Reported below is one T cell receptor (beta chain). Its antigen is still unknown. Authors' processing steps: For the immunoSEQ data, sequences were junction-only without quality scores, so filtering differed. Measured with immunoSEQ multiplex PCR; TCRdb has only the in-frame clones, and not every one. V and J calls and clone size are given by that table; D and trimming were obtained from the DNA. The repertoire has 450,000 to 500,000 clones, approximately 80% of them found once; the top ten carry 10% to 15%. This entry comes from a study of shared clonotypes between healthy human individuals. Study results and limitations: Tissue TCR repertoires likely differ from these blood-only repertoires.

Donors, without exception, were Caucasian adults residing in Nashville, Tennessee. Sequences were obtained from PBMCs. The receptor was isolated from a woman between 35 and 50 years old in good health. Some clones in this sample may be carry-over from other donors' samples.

The DNA of the CDR3 is TGTGCCAGCAGCTTTCAGGCGGAGACCCAGTACTTC. Its translation: CASSFQAETQYF. The J gene is TRBJ2-5, the V gene TRBV11-2; D uncertain. Trimming removed 3 bases from V and 5 bases from J, with 7 bases in between. Germline-derived CDR1 and CDR2 are SGHAT and FQNNGV. The CDR3 runs 12 residues. The full variable domain, rest sourced from reference TRBV11-2 and TRBJ2-5, is EAGVAQSPRYKIIEKRQSVAFWCNPISGHATLYWYQQILGQGPKLLIQFQNNGVVDDSQLPKDRFSAERLKGVDSTLKIQPAKLEDSAVYLCASSFQAETQYFGPGTRLLVL.